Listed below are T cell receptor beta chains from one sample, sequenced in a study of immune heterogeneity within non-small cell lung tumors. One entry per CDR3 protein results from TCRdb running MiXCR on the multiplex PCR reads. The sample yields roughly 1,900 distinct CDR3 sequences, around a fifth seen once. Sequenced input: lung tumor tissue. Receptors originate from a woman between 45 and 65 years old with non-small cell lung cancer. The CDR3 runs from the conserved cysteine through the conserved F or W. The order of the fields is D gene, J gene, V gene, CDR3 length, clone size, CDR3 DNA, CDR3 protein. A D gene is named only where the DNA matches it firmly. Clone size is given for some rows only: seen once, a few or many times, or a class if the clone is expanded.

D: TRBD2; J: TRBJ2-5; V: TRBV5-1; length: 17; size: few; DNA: TGCGCCAGCAGCGGAAATTCGGGGGGGGCAAGCGGTGAGACCCAGTACTTC; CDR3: CASSGNSGGASGETQYF
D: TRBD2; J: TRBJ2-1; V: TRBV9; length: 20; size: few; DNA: TGTGCCAGCAGCGCCCGGGGTAGCGGGAGGTCCATGAGCTCCTACAATGAGCAGTTCTTC; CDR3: CASSARGSGRSMSSYNEQFF
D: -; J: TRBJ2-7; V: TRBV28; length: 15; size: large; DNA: TGTGCCAGCAGTTTTTGGCGTACTAAGACCTACGAGCAGTACTTC; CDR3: CASSFWRTKTYEQYF
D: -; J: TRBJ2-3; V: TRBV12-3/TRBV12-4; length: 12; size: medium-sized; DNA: TGTGCCAGCAGTTTAATAGCAGATACGCAGTATTTT; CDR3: CASSLIADTQYF
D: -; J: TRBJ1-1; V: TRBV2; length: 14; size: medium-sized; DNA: TGTGCCAGCAGGCCGGGGCTGGCGGACACTGAAGCTTTCTTT; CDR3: CASRPGLADTEAFF
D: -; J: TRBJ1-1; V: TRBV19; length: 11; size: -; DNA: TGTGCCAGTAGTATCGGGACTGAAGCTTTCTTT; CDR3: CASSIGTEAFF
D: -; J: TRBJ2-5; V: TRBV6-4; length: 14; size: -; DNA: TGTGCCAGCAGTGAGAGGCGGGGCAAAGAGACCCAGTACTTC; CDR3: CASSERRGKETQYF
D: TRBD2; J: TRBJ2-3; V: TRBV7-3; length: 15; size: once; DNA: TGTGCCAGCAGCTTAACGGCGGGAGTCACAGATACGCAGTATTTT; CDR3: CASSLTAGVTDTQYF
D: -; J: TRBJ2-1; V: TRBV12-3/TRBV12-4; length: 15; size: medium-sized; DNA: TGTGCCAGCAGTTTAGGTGGACTATTGTACAATGAGCAGTTCTTC; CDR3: CASSLGGLLYNEQFF
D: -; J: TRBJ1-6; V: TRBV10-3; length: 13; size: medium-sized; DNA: TGTGCCATCAGAAGGGCCACCAATTCACCCCTCCACTTT; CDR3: CAIRRATNSPLHF
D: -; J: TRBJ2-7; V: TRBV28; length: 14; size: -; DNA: TGTGCCAGCAGACCTCTTGACAGGGAGGGCGAGCAGTACTTC; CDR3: CASRPLDREGEQYF
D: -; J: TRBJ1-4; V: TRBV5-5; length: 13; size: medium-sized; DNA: TGTGCCAGCAGCTTGGGGGTAGGGGGGAAACTGTTTTTT; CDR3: CASSLGVGGKLFF
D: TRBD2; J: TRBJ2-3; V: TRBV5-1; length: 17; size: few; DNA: TGCGCCAGCAGCTTGTCAGCCGGGGGGTCACGCACAGATACGCAGTATTTT; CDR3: CASSLSAGGSRTDTQYF
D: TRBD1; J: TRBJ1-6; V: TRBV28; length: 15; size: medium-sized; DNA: TGTGCCAGCAGCCCGCCTGACAGGGGTAATTCACCCCTCCACTTT; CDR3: CASSPPDRGNSPLHF
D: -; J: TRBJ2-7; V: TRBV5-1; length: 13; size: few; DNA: TGCCCCAGCAGGCCCGATGGGGGGCACGAGCAGTACTTC; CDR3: CPSRPDGGHEQYF
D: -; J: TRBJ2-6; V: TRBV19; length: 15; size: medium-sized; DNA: TGTGCCAGTAGTATAAGAGATCCTGGGGCCAACGTCCTGACTTTC; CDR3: CASSIRDPGANVLTF
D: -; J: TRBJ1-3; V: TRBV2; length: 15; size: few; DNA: TGTGCCAGCGGTGAAGGGGCCCCCTCTGGAAACACCATATATTTT; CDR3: CASGEGAPSGNTIYF
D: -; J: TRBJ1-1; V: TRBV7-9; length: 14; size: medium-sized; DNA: TGTGCCAGCAGCTTAGCGACAGTTTACACTGAAGCTTTCTTT; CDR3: CASSLATVYTEAFF
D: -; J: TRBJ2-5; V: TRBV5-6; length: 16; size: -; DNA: TGTGCCAGCAGCTTGCGGTCGCTTGTACAAGAAGAGACCCAGTACTTC; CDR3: CASSLRSLVQEETQYF
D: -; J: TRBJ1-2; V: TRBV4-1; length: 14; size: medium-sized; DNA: TGCGCCAGCAGCCAAGCAGTTGGCGCCTATGGCTACACCTTC; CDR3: CASSQAVGAYGYTF
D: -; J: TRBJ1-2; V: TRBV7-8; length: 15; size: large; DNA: TGTGCCAGCAGCGCTCAGGGGACGGCTAACTATGGCTACACCTTC; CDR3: CASSAQGTANYGYTF
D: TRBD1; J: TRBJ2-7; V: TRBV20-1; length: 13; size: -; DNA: TGCAGTGCTGACAACAGGGGGCCTAGAGAGCAGTACTTC; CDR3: CSADNRGPREQYF
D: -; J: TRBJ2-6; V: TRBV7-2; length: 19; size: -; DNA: TGTGCCAGCAGCACGAGCCCTAGCGCGGGGGCCTTTGGGGCCAACGTCCTGACTTTC; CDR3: CASSTSPSAGAFGANVLTF
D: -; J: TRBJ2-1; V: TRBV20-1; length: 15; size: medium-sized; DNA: TGCAGTGCTGAGGGACACAAGGCCCACGTGAATGAGCAGTTCTTC; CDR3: CSAEGHKAHVNEQFF
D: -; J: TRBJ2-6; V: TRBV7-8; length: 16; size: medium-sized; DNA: TGTGCCAGCAGCTTCCCAGGAGGCTCTGGGGCCAACGTCCTGACTTTC; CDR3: CASSFPGGSGANVLTF
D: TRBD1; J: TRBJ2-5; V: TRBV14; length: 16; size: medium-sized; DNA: TGTGCCAGCAGCTTACTTACCGGGACAGGGGGAGAGACCCAGTACTTC; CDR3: CASSLLTGTGGETQYF
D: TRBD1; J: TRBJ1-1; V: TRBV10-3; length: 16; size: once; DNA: TGTGCTATCAGTGAGAAATGGACAGGGGCTAACACTGAAGCTTTCTTT; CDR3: CAISEKWTGANTEAFF
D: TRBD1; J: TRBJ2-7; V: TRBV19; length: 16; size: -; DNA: TGTGCCAGTAGACCGACAGGGGTCGGTAAGTCCTACGAGCAGTACTTC; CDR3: CASRPTGVGKSYEQYF
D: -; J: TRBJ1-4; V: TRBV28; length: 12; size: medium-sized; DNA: TGTGCCAGCAGCCCCCCGCGGGGAAAACTGTTTTTT; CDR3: CASSPPRGKLFF
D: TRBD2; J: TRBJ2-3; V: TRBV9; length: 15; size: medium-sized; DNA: TGTGCCAGCAGCGCATTAGCGGGGTTGACAGATACGCAGTATTTT; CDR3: CASSALAGLTDTQYF
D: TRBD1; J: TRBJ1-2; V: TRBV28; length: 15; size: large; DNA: TGTGCCAGCAGTTTCAGGGACAGGGCTGTGAATGGCTACACCTTC; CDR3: CASSFRDRAVNGYTF
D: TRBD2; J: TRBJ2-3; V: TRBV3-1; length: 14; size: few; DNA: TGTGCCAGCAGCCAAGATCGTGGACGGGGGGGTCAGTATTTT; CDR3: CASSQDRGRGGQYF
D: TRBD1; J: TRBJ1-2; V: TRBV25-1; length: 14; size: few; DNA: TGTGCCAGCACTGGGGGACAGGGATACTATGGCTACACCTTC; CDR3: CASTGGQGYYGYTF
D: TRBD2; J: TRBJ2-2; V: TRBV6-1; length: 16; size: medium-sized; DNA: TGTGCCAGCAGCCCGCGACTAGCGGGGGGGATCGGGGAGCTGTTTTTT; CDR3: CASSPRLAGGIGELFF
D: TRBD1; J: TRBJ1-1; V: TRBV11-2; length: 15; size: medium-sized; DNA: TGTGCCAGCAGCTTTGCCGGGACAGCGAACACTGAAGCTTTCTTT; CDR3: CASSFAGTANTEAFF
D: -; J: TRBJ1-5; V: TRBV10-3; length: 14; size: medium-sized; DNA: TGTGCCATCAGTGAGTCTCTCAATGGTCAGCCCCAGCATTTT; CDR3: CAISESLNGQPQHF
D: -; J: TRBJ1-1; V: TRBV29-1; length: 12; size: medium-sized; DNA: TGCAGCGTTGATACAGGAGTCCCTGAAGCTTTCTTT; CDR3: CSVDTGVPEAFF